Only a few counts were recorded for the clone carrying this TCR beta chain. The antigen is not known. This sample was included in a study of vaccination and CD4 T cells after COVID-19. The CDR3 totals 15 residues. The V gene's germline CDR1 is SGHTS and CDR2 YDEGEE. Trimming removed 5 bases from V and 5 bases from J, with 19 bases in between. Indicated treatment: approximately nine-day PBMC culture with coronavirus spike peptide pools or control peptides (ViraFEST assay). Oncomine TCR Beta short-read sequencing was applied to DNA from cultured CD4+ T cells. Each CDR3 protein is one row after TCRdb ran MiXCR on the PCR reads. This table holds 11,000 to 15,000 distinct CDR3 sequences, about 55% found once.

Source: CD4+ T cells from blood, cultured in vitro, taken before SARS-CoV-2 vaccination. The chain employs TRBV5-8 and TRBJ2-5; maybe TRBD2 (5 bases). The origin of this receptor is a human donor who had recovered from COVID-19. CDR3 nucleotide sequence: TGTGCCAGCAGGTTGATTTGGCGGTCGGGGGAGACCCAGTACTTC. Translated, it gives CASRLIWRSGETQYF.